Below, 14 T cell receptor beta chains from the same sample are listed, as sequenced in a study of control samples from healthy donors and cancer patients. Using immunoSEQ multiplex PCR, the repertoire was profiled, and TCRdb retains in-frame clones only, with some absent. The table shows around 30,000 clones, with approximately 95% occurring only once. The specimen was PBMCs. These TCRs come from a man in his forties with colorectal cancer.

DNA of the CDR3: TGTGCCACCAGTGCCCCAGGGCACAGGGGGCATGGTAACTATGGCTACACCTTC. Amino acids: CATSAPGHRGHGNYGYTF. The genes are TRBV24-1 and TRBJ1-2; the match to TRBD1 covers 9 bases. The trim removed 5 bases at V and 1 base at J, leaving 13 bases unmatched. Germline CDR1 and CDR2: KGHDR and SFDVKD. The CDR3 is made up of 18 amino acids.

This chain links TRBV5-4 with TRBJ2-7; D is unresolved. The CDR3 sequence is 14 residues long. Germline V gene lookup returns CDR1 SGHNT and CDR2 YYREEE (reference sequence). Trimming cost V 5 bases and J 4 bases, with 16 bases left between them. The CDR3 loop reads CASSRWASSYEQYF. DNA for the CDR3: TGTGCCAGCAGTCGGTGGGCAAGCAGTTACGAGCAGTACTTC.

This clone was detected only once. This sequence joins TRBV6-1 and TRBJ2-7; D is uncertain. The germline CDR1 and CDR2 sequences are MNHNS and SASEGT. Trimming removed 7 bases at V and 2 bases at J, with 15 bases between. This CDR3 spans 14 amino acids. CDR3 residues: CASNPTETAYEQYF. Here the CDR3 DNA reads TGTGCCAGCAACCCGACCGAAACGGCCTACGAGCAGTACTTC.

This clone was recorded only once. The rearrangement joins TRBV5-1 to TRBJ1-1; the D gene is possibly TRBD1 (5 bases). The CDR3 sequence is 15 residues long. Germline CDR1 reads SGHRS; CDR2 reads YFSETQ. The V end lost 0 bases, the J end lost 5 bases, and 14 bases lay between the germline ends. The CDR3 region is CASSLDGALGTEAFF. The CDR3 DNA reads as TGCGCCAGCAGCTTGGATGGGGCGTTGGGGACTGAAGCTTTCTTT. The full variable domain, in which reference TRBV5-1 and TRBJ1-1 provide the parts outside the CDR3, is KAGVTQTPRYLIKTRGQQVTLSCSPISGHRSVSWYQQTPGQGLQFLFEYFSETQRNKGNFPGRFSGRQFSNSRSEMNVSTLELGDSALYLCASSLDGALGTEAFFGQGTRLTVV.

The rearrangement joins TRBV5-1 to TRBJ1-4; D unresolved. The germline V and J ends were trimmed by 0 bases and 0 bases, with 15 bases remaining between them. Germline V CDR1 and CDR2: SGHRS, YFSETQ. The CDR3 has 18 amino acids. CDR3 coding DNA: TGCGCCAGCAGCTTGGCGGCGCTTTCTGCAACAACTAATGAAAAACTGTTTTTT. This codes for CASSLAALSATTNEKLFF.

This chain uses TRBV9 with TRBJ1-2; no clear D. The V end lost 0 bases, the J end lost 3 bases, and 15 bases lay between the germline ends. The CDR3 contains 16 residues. Germline V gives CDR1 SGDLS, CDR2 YYNGEE. The CDR3 loop reads CASSVGAASSYYGYTF. The CDR3 DNA reads as TGTGCCAGCAGCGTAGGGGCAGCCTCAAGTTACTATGGCTACACCTTC.

The chain is built from TRBV6-5 and TRBJ2-3; D gene uncertain. The ends were cut back, 0 bases at V and 0 bases at J, with 7 bases in the middle. This CDR3 has 15 amino acids. Germline V gives CDR1 MNHEY, CDR2 SVGAGI. The CDR3 region is CASSYSPPSTDTQYF. For the CDR3, the DNA is TGTGCCAGCAGTTACTCACCACCGAGCACAGATACGCAGTATTTT.

V usage is TRBV19 and J usage is TRBJ1-5; possible D gene TRBD1, 5 bases. Germline assignment: CDR1 LNHDA and CDR2 SQIVND (reference sequence). The V gene lost 7 bases and the J gene lost 0 bases, with 13 bases spanning the gap. The CDR3 is made up of 15 amino acids. The CDR3 sequence is CASNVPGASNQPQHF. As DNA, the CDR3 is TGTGCCAGTAACGTGCCCGGGGCTAGCAATCAGCCCCAGCATTTT.

This chain links TRBV19 with TRBJ1-5, with TRBD1 identical over 7 bases. The CDR3 runs 17 residues. Trimming removed 7 bases from V and 2 bases from J; junction bases left unmatched: 14. Germline V gene lookup returns CDR1 LNHDA and CDR2 SQIVND (reference sequence). As DNA, the CDR3 is TGTGCCAGTACCCGGGACAGCATTGGGGTGGGCAATCAGCCCCAGCATTTT. It translates to CASTRDSIGVGNQPQHF.

This chain connects TRBV14 to TRBJ1-1; the D gene is possibly TRBD1 (5 bases). Deletions cut 3 bases from V and 0 bases from J, with 11 bases between. From germline, CDR1 is SGHDN and CDR2 FVKESK. The CDR3 length is 15 residues. The DNA of the CDR3 is TGTGCCAGCAGCCACCAAGGGACGCTGAACACTGAAGCTTTCTTT. This encodes CASSHQGTLNTEAFF.

The J gene is TRBJ2-3, the V gene TRBV2, with 7 bases aligning to TRBD2. The CDR3 is 16 amino acids. Losses at the gene ends were 4 bases for V and 0 bases for J; bases not matched to a gene: 7. The germline CDR1 and CDR2 sequences are SNHLY and FYNNEI. In DNA, the CDR3 is TGTGCCAGCAGTGCACGACTAGCAGCTAGCACAGATACGCAGTATTTT. Its translation is CASSARLAASTDTQYF.

This clone was recorded once. CDR3 sequence: CASRINRRAEDTQYF. Here the CDR3 DNA reads TGTGCCAGCAGGATAAACAGGCGAGCGGAAGATACGCAGTATTTT. This chain links TRBV27 with TRBJ2-3, with D perhaps matching TRBD1 or TRBD2 (5 bases each). The CDR3 is 15 amino acids. CDR1 is MNHEY and CDR2 is SMNVEV in the germline V gene (reference sequence). V dropped 6 bases and J dropped 5 bases, with 18 bases sitting between them.

The chain carries TRBV3-1 (or the pseudogene TRBV3-2) and TRBJ2-7; 9 bases agree with TRBD2. The CDR3 consists of 15 residues. Trimming cost V 1 base and J 4 bases; bases outside gene matches: 5. The germline V gene has CDR1 LGHDT and CDR2 YNNKEL (reference sequence). The CDR3 is CASSQGPSGVYEQYF. Here the CDR3 DNA reads TGTGCCAGCAGCCAAGGGCCTAGCGGGGTGTACGAGCAGTACTTC.

This chain connects TRBV18 to TRBJ2-1, with a possible D match to TRBD1 (6 bases). The germline gives CDR1 KGHSH, CDR2 LQKENI. This CDR3 is 15 amino acids long. V lost 4 bases to trimming and J lost 5 bases, with 15 bases between them. The CDR3 region has the DNA TGTGCCAGCTCACTAACCCCGGACAGAAACAATGAGCAGTTCTTC. Amino acids: CASSLTPDRNNEQFF.